This T cell receptor (beta chain) derives from a study of T-cell reconstitution after alpha-beta-depleted transplantation in children. General observations from the study: Several hundred rapidly expanded clones from non-depleted graft cells reportedly supplied alpha-beta T cells about two months post-transplant. Most T-cell counts and diversity one year after the transplant came from T cells that were newly produced. The high TCRbeta diversity at day 60 in some patients came from surviving recipient T cells and thymic progenitors.

Unique molecular identifiers were incorporated when the TCRbeta library was constructed. TCRdb fed the PCR reads into MiXCR, producing one record per CDR3 protein. The sample lists about 980,000 distinct CDR3 sequences, roughly 29% occurring once. The junction had 0 bases not matched to a gene; V was cut back by 6 bases and J by 1 base. The CDR3 loop spans 13 amino acids. This clonotype was recorded a few times. Its antigen is still unknown. Sequencing used PBMCs, mostly from graft donor cells, obtained 360 days after TCRalphabeta/CD19-depleted stem cell transplant. This sequence joins TRBV12-3 or TRBV12-4 and TRBJ2-5; 9 nucleotides match TRBD2. The receptor was isolated from a boy under two years old who had a stem cell transplant for SCID, so the T cells may come from the graft donor. DNA for the CDR3: TGTGCCAGCAGGACTAGCGGCCAAGAGACCCAGTACTTC. Amino acid sequence: CASRTSGQETQYF.